Listed below are T cell receptor beta chains from one sample, sequenced in a study of T cells in Graves' hyperthyroidism and ophthalmopathy. TCRdb reprocessed the multiplex PCR reads via MiXCR and lists one record per CDR3 protein. The sample contains around 580,000 distinct CDR3 sequences, approximately 16% of which appear only once. Sequencing input: blood. Receptors were obtained from a woman aged 18-29 years with Graves' hyperthyroidism. Each CDR3 is given with its conserved first and last residue. D genes are given only for firm matches. Clone size is stated in some rows and not others, as once, few, many or a class when expanded.

TRBJ1-5 | - | many | TRBV24-1 | CATSDPGQPNQPQHF | TGTGCCACCAGTGACCCCGGACAGCCCAATCAGCCCCAGCATTTT
TRBJ1-5 | - | - | TRBV6-2/TRBV6-3 | CASSYSIRLGRRNQPQHF | TGTGCCAGCAGTTACTCGATCCGCTTAGGGAGGCGCAATCAGCCCCAGCATTTT
TRBJ2-6 | - | many | TRBV12-3/TRBV12-4 | CASQIRSGANVLTF | TGTGCCAGCCAGATACGCTCTGGGGCCAACGTCCTGACTTTC
TRBJ2-1 | TRBD2 | many | TRBV24-1 | CATSDARTIGTRYNEQFF | TGTGCCACCAGTGACGCGCGCACCATCGGGACTAGATACAATGAGCAGTTCTTC
TRBJ2-3 | - | few | TRBV6-1 | CASWSGTDTQYF | TGTGCCAGCTGGAGTGGCACAGATACGCAGTATTTT
TRBJ2-1 | - | - | TRBV5-1 | CASSPRDFLNEQFF | TGCGCCAGCAGCCCCCGGGACTTTTTAAATGAGCAGTTCTTC
TRBJ2-5 | - | many | TRBV5-1 | CASSKTGPHGETQYF | TGCGCCAGCAGCAAAACGGGACCCCATGGGGAGACCCAGTACTTC
TRBJ1-6 | TRBD1 | - | TRBV11-2 | CASSSMTGNNSPLHF | TGTGCCAGCAGCTCAATGACAGGGAACAATTCACCCCTCCACTTT
TRBJ2-5 | TRBD1 | many | TRBV28 | CASRETGYETQYF | TGTGCCAGCAGAGAGACAGGGTACGAGACCCAGTACTTC
TRBJ2-7 | TRBD2 | - | TRBV6-1 | CASSEDGLAGDEQYF | TGTGCCAGCAGTGAAGATGGACTAGCGGGGGACGAGCAGTACTTC
TRBJ1-2 | - | - | TRBV9 | CASSVRDSSYGYTF | TGTGCCAGCAGCGTCAGGGATTCCTCCTATGGCTACACCTTC
TRBJ1-1 | - | many | TRBV6-1 | CASSEYLGVNTEAFF | TGTGCCAGCAGTGAATATCTGGGCGTGAACACTGAAGCTTTCTTT
TRBJ1-5 | - | - | TRBV28 | CASKAGLSSSQPQHF | TGTGCCAGCAAGGCAGGCTTATCGAGCAGTCAGCCCCAGCATTTT
TRBJ2-7 | TRBD2 | many | TRBV7-2 | CASSSTSGGAEQYF | TGTGCCAGCAGCTCAACTAGCGGGGGGGCCGAGCAGTACTTC
TRBJ2-1 | TRBD2 | many | TRBV4-1 | CASSLRDGLAASYNEQFF | TGCGCCAGCAGCCTTAGGGATGGACTAGCGGCTTCCTACAATGAGCAGTTCTTC
TRBJ1-2 | - | - | TRBV12-3/TRBV12-4 | CASIDSAGGYTF | TGTGCCAGCATTGACTCTGCCGGGGGCTACACCTTC